Following are 19 T cell receptor beta chains from one sample sequenced in a study of identical twins (dated by TCRdb to the mid-2010s). The library came from 5' RACE. This sample was sequenced with an Illumina HiSeq 2000. The public reads were quality trimmed at Q25 with fastp and then assembled into clones with MiXCR by TCRdb, keeping productive beta chains. Each CDR3 protein gets just one entry, which takes the most common genes and DNA from the rows behind it. The sample data list 350,000 to 400,000 distinct CDR3 sequences, and around 9% of these were observed just once. Approximately 8.9% of the sample belongs to the ten largest clones. Sequenced: naive T cells sorted from blood. The sample's cell subset or site, from its label and the paper: cells isolated with a human naive T-cell isolation kit. All receptors derive from a woman aged 45 to 65 in good health.

This clonotype appeared many times. The chain recombines TRBV9 with TRBJ2-2; TRBD2 agrees at 8 bases. This CDR3 comprises 15 residues. V dropped 4 bases and J dropped 2; count of bases not matched to a gene: 4. The germline CDR1 and CDR2 sequences are SGDLS and YYNGEE. Written as DNA, the CDR3 is TGTGCCAGCAGCCCTAGCGGGCAAAACACCGGGGAGCTGTTTTTT. It specifies CASSPSGQNTGELFF.

This clonotype was observed a few times. The chain is built from TRBV29-1 and TRBJ2-2; TRBD1 agrees at 7 bases. The CDR3 runs 14 residues. Losses at the gene ends were 5 bases for V and 0 bases for J; bases not matched to a gene: 3. Germline lookup yields CDR1 SQVTM and CDR2 ANQGSEA. In nucleotides, the CDR3 is TGCAGCGTTCGACAGGGCACGAACACCGGGGAGCTGTTTTTT. It translates to CSVRQGTNTGELFF.

The sample holds a few counts of this clonotype. The V call is TRBV19, the J call TRBJ2-7, with D perhaps matching TRBD2 (7 bases). Germline V CDR1 and CDR2: LNHDA, SQIVND (reference sequence). V was trimmed by 4 bases and J by 4 bases, leaving 14 bases between them. This CDR3 comprises 14 residues. In DNA form, the CDR3 reads TGTGCCAGTAGTAGACCGGGGGGCGGTTACGAGCAGTACGTC. It is translated as CASSRPGGGYEQYV.

At least ten counts were recorded for this clonotype. This chain joins TRBV6-1 and TRBJ2-1, with 10 nucleotides matching TRBD2. Trimming took 1 base from V and 5 from J; bases not matched to a gene: 2. CDR1 and CDR2 from the germline V gene are MNHNS and SASEGT. The CDR3 extends over 15 amino acids. The CDR3 region has the DNA TGTGCCAGCAGTGAAGGGACTAGCGGCCACAATGAGCAGTTCTTC. Translation gives CASSEGTSGHNEQFF.

This clonotype was detected many times. The chain links TRBV6-6 to TRBJ2-1; D might be TRBD2 (5 bases). The V gene lost 2 bases and the J gene lost 6 bases, with 14 bases spanning the gap. The V gene's germline CDR1 is MNHNY and CDR2 SVGAGI (reference sequence). CDR3 length: 15 amino acids. CDR3 sequence (DNA): TGTGCCAGCAGTTACGGACCAAGCGGAGGCAATGAGCAGTTCTTC. Its translation: CASSYGPSGGNEQFF.

The count of this clonotype is one. V gene TRBV12-3 or TRBV12-4 combines with J gene TRBJ2-3; 8 positions agree with TRBD2. This CDR3 is built from 14 residues. V lost 8 bases to trimming and J lost 4 bases; unmatched junction nucleotides: 8. The CDR3 spells CASWVAGIPDTQYF. As DNA, the CDR3 is TGTGCCAGCTGGGTAGCGGGAATCCCAGATACGCAGTATTTT.

This clonotype appeared many times. The gene calls are TRBV11-3 and TRBJ2-1, with D perhaps matching TRBD2 (6 bases). Germline V CDR1 and CDR2: SGHNT, YENEEA. The CDR3 loop spans 14 amino acids. V was shortened by 5 bases and J by 5 bases, with 13 bases between the two germline ends. In nucleotides, the CDR3 is TGTGCCAGCAGCCCGGGGGACTCGGACAATGAGCAGTTCTTC. It encodes CASSPGDSDNEQFF.

This clonotype was observed at least ten times. The CDR3 reads CASRPAGPGELFF. In nucleotides, the CDR3 is TGTGCCAGCAGACCAGCCGGGCCCGGGGAGCTGTTTTTT. The rearrangement uses TRBV12-3 or TRBV12-4 and TRBJ2-2; D gene ambiguous. The CDR3 has 13 residues. Trimming cost V 6 bases and J 6 bases, with 11 bases left between them.

This rearrangement joins TRBV10-2 to TRBJ2-5, with D tentatively TRBD2 (6 bases). This CDR3 spans 14 amino acids. V was pared by 3 bases and J by 4 bases, with 12 bases between. Germline V gene sequence: CDR1 WSHSY, CDR2 SAAADI. The DNA of the CDR3 is TGCGCCAGCAGTGATGTAGCGGTAGGAGAGACCCAGTACTTC. Protein product: CASSDVAVGETQYF.

This clonotype was counted ten times or more. V usage is TRBV4-1 and J usage is TRBJ2-3, with 15 bases that match TRBD2. The CDR3 is made up of 17 amino acids. Trimming cost V 4 bases and J 2 bases; bases outside gene matches: 4. CDR1 and CDR2 (germline): MGHRA, YSYEKL. The CDR3 loop reads CASSPGLAGGLTDTQYF. The CDR3 DNA reads as TGCGCCAGCAGCCCGGGACTAGCGGGAGGCCTCACAGATACGCAGTATTTT.

This clonotype was seen more than once but under ten times. This chain connects TRBV5-1 to TRBJ1-2, with D tentatively TRBD1 (5 bases). CDR3 length equals 15 residues. Germline CDR1 and CDR2: SGHRS and YFSETQ. V was clipped by 3 bases and J by 3 bases, with 15 bases between them. The CDR3 sequence is CASSSAGQGHYGYTF. CDR3 nucleotides: TGCGCCAGCAGCTCAGCGGGGCAAGGGCACTATGGCTACACCTTC.

The V and J genes are TRBV29-1 and TRBJ2-3; D is possibly TRBD1 (6 bases). Germline assignment: CDR1 SQVTM and CDR2 ANQGSEA. This CDR3 region has 14 residues. V was clipped by 4 bases and J by 0 bases, with 11 bases between them. The CDR3 DNA is TGCAGCGTTGCTCAGGGGCTCAGCACAGATACGCAGTATTTT. Translating gives CSVAQGLSTDTQYF.

In this sample, this clonotype turned up a few times. The genes are TRBV20-1 and TRBJ2-1; 10 bases fit TRBD1. This CDR3 has 15 amino acids. CDR1 and CDR2 (germline): DFQATT, SNEGSKA (reference sequence). The DNA of the CDR3 is TGCACGCCCTTCTCCCGGGACAGGGGCTACAATGAGCAGTTCTTC. Amino acid sequence: CTPFSRDRGYNEQFF.

At least ten counts were recorded for this clonotype. CDR3 in DNA: TGCAGTGCTAGGAGTCGGCCACCTGAAGCTTTCTTT. It translates to CSARSRPPEAFF. The chain employs TRBV20-1 and TRBJ1-1; no clear D gene. V gave up 3 bases and J gave up 6 bases, with 11 bases separating them. The CDR3 covers 12 residues. CDR1 is DFQATT and CDR2 is SNEGSKA in the germline V gene (reference sequence).

This clonotype was detected only a few times. The V and J genes are TRBV12-3 or TRBV12-4 and TRBJ1-2; 10 bases fit TRBD1. This CDR3 region has 16 residues. The V and J ends lost 3 bases and 8 bases, in that order; junction bases with no gene match: 12. CDR3 in DNA: TGTGCCAGCAGTTTTTACAGACAGGGGGCTGCGGGCGGCTACACCTTC. Translated: CASSFYRQGAAGGYTF.

This clonotype was seen only a few times. V is TRBV5-5 and J is TRBJ2-1; D possibly corresponds to TRBD2 (6 bases). Trimming shortened V by 0 bases and J by 4 bases, and 11 bases separated the two germline ends. Per the germline V gene, CDR1 is SGHKS and CDR2 is YYEKEE (reference sequence). CDR3 length: 15 residues. CDR3 in amino acids: CASSLDGSGYNEQFF. The CDR3 DNA reads TGTGCCAGCAGCTTGGATGGTAGCGGATACAATGAGCAGTTCTTC.

Regarding this clonotype: Mismatch with germline at one junction end may stem from a read error. The chain uses TRBV14 and TRBJ2-3; 11 bases fit TRBD2. This CDR3 is 15 amino acids long. The germline gives CDR1 SGHDN, CDR2 FVKESK. CDR3 sequence (DNA): TGTGCCAGCAGCCGAACTAGCGGGAGCACAGATATGCAGTATTTT. Its translation: CASSRTSGSTDMQYF.

The chain links TRBV27 to TRBJ1-1; D possibly corresponds to TRBD1 (6 bases). This CDR3 comprises 14 residues. The V end lost 2 bases, the J end lost 1 base, and 8 bases lay between the germline ends. Germline values: CDR1 MNHEY, CDR2 SMNVEV (reference sequence). CDR3 bases: TGTGCCAGCAGTTTACAGGGGAAGAACACTGAAGCTTTCTTT. Its protein product is CASSLQGKNTEAFF.

This clonotype was counted a few times. V usage is TRBV29-1 and J usage is TRBJ2-2, with TRBD1 matching 7 bases. The CDR3 runs to 14 residues. Trimming took 6 bases from V and 4 from J; bases not matched to a gene: 8. Germline CDR1 reads SQVTM; CDR2 reads ANQGSEA. Written as DNA, the CDR3 is TGCAGCGTCGAATTCGGGACAGTCACCGGGGAGCTGTTTTTT. It specifies CSVEFGTVTGELFF.